This TCR beta chain emerged from a study of blood T cell repertoires in COVID-19. Germline CDR1 is SNHLY and CDR2 is FYNNEI. This CDR3 has 10 amino acids. Trimming removed 7 bases from V and 15 bases from J; junction bases left unmatched: 2. TCRdb's table, derived via immunoSEQ multiplex PCR, lists solely in-frame clones and lacks some. Among about 390,000 clones listed, 87% were seen once. The source is a woman aged 55-69 years with COVID-19, enrolled during active disease. The specimen sequenced was peripheral blood. The V gene is TRBV2, the J gene TRBJ2-4; 11 bases align to TRBD2. The CDR3 DNA sequence: TGTGCCAGCAAACTAGCGGGGGTGTACTTC. Translation gives CASKLAGVYF.